This T cell receptor (beta chain) was documented in a study of Ad26.COV2.S vaccination and SARS-CoV-2 variants. The CDR3 has 15 residues. Germline CDR1 SQVTM, CDR2 ANQGSEA. The V segment lost 2 bases and the J segment 7 bases; nucleotides outside the gene matches: 10. Sequencing used immunoSEQ multiplex PCR; TCRdb keeps in-frame clones, though not all of them. This sample has 360,000 or so clones, with roughly 84% found just once. Broader study findings: Vaccine and placebo recipients had comparable breadth of non-spike TCRs. Vaccine recipients had higher spike-specific TCR breadth than placebo recipients.

This clone was observed once. The target antigen is unknown. Treatment reported: roughly 18 received Ad26.COV2.S at low or high dose, single or two shots; five or six received placebo; per-sample allocation not given. The samples date from day 63 after the first vaccine or placebo injection. Wuhan-strain spike was delivered by a replication-incompetent Ad26 vector. The V and J genes are TRBV29-1 and TRBJ2-7; 11 bases align to TRBD1. Sequences were derived from peripheral blood, sampled in a trial of Ad26.COV2.S vaccine versus placebo. The TCR was taken from a person aged 18-60 years who received the Ad26.COV2.S COVID-19 vaccine or a placebo. The CDR3 here is CSVESPGQGAGEQYF. DNA of the CDR3: TGCAGCGTTGAATCCCCAGGACAGGGGGCCGGGGAGCAGTACTTC.